Detailed here is one T cell receptor beta chain. Its antigen is as yet unknown. The data belong to a study of cytomegalovirus exposure and HLA in healthy donors. Study overall: Within the Caucasian-associated ancestry cluster were roughly 81% of the approximately 400 genotyped donors. Study-wide findings and caveats: TCR beta chains associated with HLA were, in a later analysis, more clonally expanded than equally common others. In vitro confirmation showed a few CMV-associated chains to be CMV antigen specific.

With 60 Vbeta and 13 Jbeta primers, the PCR was carried out. The method was immunoSEQ multiplex PCR; TCRdb's version includes in-frame clones alone and lacks a portion of them. The data hold about 180,000 clones, with just over 70% observed a single time. The donors were healthy bone marrow donors. The junction had 13 bases not matched to a gene; V was cut back by 2 bases and J by 5 bases. The CDR3 covers 17 residues. Germline V gene sequence: CDR1 MGHRA, CDR2 YSYEKL. This clonotype was sampled from a human donor in good health. V gene TRBV4-1 combines with J gene TRBJ2-3, with 7 bases identical to TRBD2. The sequenced sample consisted of PBMCs. CDR3 bases: TGCGCCAGCAGCCAACCGGCGAGGAGCGGGGAGAAAGATACGCAGTATTTT. Protein sequence: CASSQPARSGEKDTQYF.